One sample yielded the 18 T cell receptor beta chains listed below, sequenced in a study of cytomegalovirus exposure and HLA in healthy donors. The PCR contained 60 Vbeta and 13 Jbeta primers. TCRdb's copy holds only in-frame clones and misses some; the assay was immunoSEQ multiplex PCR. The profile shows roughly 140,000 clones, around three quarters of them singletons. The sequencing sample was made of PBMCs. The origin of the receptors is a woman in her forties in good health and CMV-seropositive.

CDR3 sequence: CASSFDTFNEQFF. CDR3 nucleotide sequence: TGTGCCAGCAGCTTTGACACCTTCAATGAGCAGTTCTTC. The J gene is TRBJ2-1, the V gene TRBV5-4, with no clear D. CDR1 SGHNT and CDR2 YYREEE come from the germline V gene (reference sequence). The V and J ends lost 2 bases and 6 bases respectively, with 9 bases between them. The CDR3 has 13 amino acids.

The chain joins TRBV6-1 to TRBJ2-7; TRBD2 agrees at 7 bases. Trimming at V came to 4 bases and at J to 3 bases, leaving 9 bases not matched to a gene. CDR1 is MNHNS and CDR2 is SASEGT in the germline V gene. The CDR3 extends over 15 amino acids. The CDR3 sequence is CASSGQTGLGYEQYF. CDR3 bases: TGTGCCAGCAGTGGACAAACTGGACTAGGCTACGAGCAGTACTTC.

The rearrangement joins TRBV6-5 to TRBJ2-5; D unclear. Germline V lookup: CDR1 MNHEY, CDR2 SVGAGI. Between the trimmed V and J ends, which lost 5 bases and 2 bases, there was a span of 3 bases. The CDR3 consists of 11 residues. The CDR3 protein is CASSQQETQYF. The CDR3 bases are TGTGCCAGCAGTCAACAAGAGACCCAGTACTTC.

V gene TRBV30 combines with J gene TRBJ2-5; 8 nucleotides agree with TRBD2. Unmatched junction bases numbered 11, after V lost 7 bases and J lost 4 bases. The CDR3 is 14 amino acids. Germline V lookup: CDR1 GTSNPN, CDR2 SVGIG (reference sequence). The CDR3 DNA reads TGTGCCTTGGGGGGCCGGGGGGGCACAGAGACCCAGTACTTC. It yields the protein CALGGRGGTETQYF.

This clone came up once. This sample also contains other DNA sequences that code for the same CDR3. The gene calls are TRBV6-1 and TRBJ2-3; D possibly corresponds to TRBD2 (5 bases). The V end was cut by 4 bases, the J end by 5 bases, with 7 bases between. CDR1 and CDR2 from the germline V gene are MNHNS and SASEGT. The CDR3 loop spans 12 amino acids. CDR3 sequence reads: CASSVGGDTQYF. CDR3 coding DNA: TGTGCCAGCAGTGTCGGAGGAGATACGCAGTATTTT.

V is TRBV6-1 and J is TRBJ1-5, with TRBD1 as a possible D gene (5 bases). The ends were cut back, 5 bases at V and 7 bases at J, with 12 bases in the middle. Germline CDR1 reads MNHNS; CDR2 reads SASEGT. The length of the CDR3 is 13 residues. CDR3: CASSIRVEQPQHF. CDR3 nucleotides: TGTGCCAGCAGTATCAGGGTAGAACAGCCCCAGCATTTT.

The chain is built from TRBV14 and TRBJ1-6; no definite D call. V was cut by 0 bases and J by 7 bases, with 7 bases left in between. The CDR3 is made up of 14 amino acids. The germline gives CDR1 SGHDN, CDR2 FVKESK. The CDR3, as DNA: TGTGCCAGCAGCCAAGAGACTAGAAATTCACCCCTCCACTTT. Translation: CASSQETRNSPLHF.

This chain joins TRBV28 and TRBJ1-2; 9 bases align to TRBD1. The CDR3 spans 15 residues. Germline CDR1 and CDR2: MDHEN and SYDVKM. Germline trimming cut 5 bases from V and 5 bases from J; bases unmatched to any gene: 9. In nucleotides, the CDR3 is TGTGCCAGCAGTCCCCCGGGACAGGGAACGTATGGCTACACCTTC. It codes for CASSPPGQGTYGYTF.

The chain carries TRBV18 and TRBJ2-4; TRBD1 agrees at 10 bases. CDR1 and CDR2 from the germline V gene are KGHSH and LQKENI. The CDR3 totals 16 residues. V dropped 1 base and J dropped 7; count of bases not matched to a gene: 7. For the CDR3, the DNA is TGTGCCAGCTCACCACGGGCCCTGGGACAGGGGAACATTCAGTACTTC. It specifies CASSPRALGQGNIQYF. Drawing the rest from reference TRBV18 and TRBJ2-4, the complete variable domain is NAGVMQNPRHLVRRRGQEARLRCSPMKGHSHVYWYRQLPEEGLKFMVYLQKENIIDESGMPKERFSAEFPKEGPSILRIQQVVRGDSAAYFCASSPRALGQGNIQYFGAGTRLSVL.

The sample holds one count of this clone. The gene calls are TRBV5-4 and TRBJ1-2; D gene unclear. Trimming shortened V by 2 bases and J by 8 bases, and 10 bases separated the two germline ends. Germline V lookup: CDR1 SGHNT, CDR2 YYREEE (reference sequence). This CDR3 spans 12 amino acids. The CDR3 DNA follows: TGTGCCAGCAGCTTCAGTGCGGGCGGCTACACCTTC. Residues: CASSFSAGGYTF.

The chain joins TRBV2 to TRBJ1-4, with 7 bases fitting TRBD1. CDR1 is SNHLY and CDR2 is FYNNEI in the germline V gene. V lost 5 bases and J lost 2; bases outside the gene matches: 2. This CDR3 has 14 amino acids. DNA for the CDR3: TGTGCCAGCAGTCGACAGGGCACTAATGAAAAACTGTTTTTT. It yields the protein CASSRQGTNEKLFF.

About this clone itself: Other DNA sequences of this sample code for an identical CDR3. This CDR3 is CASSTTGSTGELFF. The CDR3 DNA is TGTGCCAGCAGTACGACAGGGAGCACCGGGGAGCTGTTTTTT. This chain links TRBV28 with TRBJ2-2; 7 nucleotides align to TRBD1. Unmatched junction bases numbered 4, after V lost 5 bases and J lost 4 bases. The CDR3 length is 14 residues. CDR1 and CDR2 from the germline V gene are MDHEN and SYDVKM.

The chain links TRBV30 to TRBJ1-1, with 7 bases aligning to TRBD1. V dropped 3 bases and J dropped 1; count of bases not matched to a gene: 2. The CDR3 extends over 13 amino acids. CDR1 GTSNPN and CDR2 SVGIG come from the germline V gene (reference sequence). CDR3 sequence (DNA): TGTGCCTGGAGGACAGGGCCGAACACTGAAGCTTTCTTT. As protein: CAWRTGPNTEAFF.

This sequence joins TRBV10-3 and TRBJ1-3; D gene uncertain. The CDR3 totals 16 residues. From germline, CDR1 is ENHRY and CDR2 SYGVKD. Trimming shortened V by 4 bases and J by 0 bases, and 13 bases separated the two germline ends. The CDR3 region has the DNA TGTGCCATCAGTGTCGCGACGGGGAGCTCTGGAAACACCATATATTTT. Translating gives CAISVATGSSGNTIYF.

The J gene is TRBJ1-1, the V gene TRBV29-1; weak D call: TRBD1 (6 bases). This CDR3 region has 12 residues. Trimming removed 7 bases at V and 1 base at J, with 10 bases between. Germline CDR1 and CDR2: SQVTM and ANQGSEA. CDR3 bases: TGCAGCGCACAGGGCTGGAACACTGAAGCTTTCTTT. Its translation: CSAQGWNTEAFF.

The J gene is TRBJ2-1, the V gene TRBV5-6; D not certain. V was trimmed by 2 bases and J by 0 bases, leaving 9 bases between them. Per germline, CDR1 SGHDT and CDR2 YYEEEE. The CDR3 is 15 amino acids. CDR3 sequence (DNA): TGTGCCAGCAGCTTTTTCTACTCCTCCTACAATGAGCAGTTCTTC. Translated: CASSFFYSSYNEQFF.

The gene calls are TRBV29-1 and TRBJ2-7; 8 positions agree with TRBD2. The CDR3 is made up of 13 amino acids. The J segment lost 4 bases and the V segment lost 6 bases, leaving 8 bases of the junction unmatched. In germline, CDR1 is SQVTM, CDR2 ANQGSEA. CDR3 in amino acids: CSVRGLVTYEQYF. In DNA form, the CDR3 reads TGCAGCGTCCGGGGACTAGTAACATACGAGCAGTACTTC.

CDR3 in amino acids: CASRPTSGAQETQYF. The DNA of the CDR3 is TGTGCCAGCCGTCCGACTAGCGGGGCTCAAGAGACCCAGTACTTC. This rearrangement joins TRBV2 to TRBJ2-5; 11 nucleotides match TRBD2. From germline, CDR1 is SNHLY and CDR2 FYNNEI. The CDR3 covers 15 residues. V shed 8 bases, J shed 2 bases, and the junction held 7 bases outside the gene matches.